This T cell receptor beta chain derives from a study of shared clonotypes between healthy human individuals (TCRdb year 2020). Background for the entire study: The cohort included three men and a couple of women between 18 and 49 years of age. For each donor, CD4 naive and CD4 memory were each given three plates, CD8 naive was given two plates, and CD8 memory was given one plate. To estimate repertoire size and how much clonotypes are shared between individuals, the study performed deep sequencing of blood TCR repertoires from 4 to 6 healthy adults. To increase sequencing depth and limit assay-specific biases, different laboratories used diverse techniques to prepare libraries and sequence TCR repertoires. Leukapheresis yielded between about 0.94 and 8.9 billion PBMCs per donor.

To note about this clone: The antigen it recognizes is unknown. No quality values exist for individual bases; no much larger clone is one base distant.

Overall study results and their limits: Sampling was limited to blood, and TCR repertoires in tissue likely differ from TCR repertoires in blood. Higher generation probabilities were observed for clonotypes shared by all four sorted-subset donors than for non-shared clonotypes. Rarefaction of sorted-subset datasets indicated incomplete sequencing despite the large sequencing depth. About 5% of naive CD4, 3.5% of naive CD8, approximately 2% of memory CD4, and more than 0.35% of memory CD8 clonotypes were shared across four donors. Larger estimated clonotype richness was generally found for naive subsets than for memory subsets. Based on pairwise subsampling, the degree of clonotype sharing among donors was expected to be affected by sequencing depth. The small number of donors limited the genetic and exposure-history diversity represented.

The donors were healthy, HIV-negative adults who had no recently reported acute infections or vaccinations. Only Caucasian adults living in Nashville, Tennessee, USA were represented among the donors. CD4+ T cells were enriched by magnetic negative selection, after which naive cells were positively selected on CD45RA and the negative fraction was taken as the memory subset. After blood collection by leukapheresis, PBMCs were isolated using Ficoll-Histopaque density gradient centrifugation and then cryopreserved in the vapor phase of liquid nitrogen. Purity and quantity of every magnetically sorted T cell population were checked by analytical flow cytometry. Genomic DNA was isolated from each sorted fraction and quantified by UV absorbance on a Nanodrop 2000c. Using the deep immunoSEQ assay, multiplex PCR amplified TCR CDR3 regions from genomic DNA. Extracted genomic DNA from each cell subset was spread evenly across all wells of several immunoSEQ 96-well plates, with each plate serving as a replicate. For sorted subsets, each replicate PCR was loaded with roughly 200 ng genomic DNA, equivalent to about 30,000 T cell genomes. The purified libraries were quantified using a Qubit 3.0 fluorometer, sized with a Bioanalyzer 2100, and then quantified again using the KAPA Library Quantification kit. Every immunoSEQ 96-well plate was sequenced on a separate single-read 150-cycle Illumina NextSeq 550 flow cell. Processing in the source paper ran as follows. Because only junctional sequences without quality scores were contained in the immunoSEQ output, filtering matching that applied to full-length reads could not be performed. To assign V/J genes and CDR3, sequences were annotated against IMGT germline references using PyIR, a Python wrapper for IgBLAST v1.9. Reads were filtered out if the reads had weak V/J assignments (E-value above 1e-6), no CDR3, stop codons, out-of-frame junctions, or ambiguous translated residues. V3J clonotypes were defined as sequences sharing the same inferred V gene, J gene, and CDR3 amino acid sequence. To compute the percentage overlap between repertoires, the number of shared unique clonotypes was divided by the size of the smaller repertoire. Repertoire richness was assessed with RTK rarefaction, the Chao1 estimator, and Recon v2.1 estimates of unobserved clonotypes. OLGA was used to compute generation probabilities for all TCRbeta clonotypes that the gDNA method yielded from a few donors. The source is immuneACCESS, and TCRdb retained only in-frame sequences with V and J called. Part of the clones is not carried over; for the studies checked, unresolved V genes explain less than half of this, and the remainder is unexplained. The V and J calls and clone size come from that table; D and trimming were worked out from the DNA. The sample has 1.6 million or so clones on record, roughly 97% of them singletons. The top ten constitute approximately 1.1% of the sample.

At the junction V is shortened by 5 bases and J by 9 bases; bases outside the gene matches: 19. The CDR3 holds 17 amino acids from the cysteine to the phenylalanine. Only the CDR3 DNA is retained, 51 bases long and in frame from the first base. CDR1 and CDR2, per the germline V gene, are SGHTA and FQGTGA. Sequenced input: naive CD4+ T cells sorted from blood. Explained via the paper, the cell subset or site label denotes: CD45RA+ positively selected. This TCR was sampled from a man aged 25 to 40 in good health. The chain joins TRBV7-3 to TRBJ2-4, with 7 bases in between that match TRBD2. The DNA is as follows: TGTGCCAGCAGCCACACGAATCCCCCCTCGGGGGGAGGCATTCAGTACTTC. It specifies CASSHTNPPSGGGIQYF.